The clone carrying this TCR beta chain was seen only once. The antigen remains undetermined. The sample carries other DNA sequences with the same CDR3. This sample was included in a study of T cell responses to AZD1222 COVID-19 vaccine. Findings of the study overall: Vaccine-associated CD4 TCRs ranged over spike, dominating at 160-218 and 743-854. Donors were chiefly white British, with a greater number of females, and clonal diversity was perhaps underestimated. Spike-specific TCR repertoires showed rising breadth and depth after two AZD1222 doses.

This CDR3 region has 14 residues. V lost 3 bases and J 1 base, leaving 13 bases between the germline ends. Germline CDR1 is GTSNPN and CDR2 is SVGIG (reference sequence). Clones were sequenced by immunoSEQ multiplex PCR, and TCRdb holds only the in-frame ones, with some missing. The table records roughly 100,000 clones, roughly 90% of them present only once. The material sequenced was peripheral blood, taken on day 0 of AZD1222 vaccination. This receptor was obtained from an adult in good health. The chain uses TRBV30 and TRBJ2-7; D is perhaps TRBD1 (7 bases). The CDR3 coding sequence is TGTGCCTGGAGCCAGGGGGGTTCGTCCTACGAGCAGTACTTC. This encodes CAWSQGGSSYEQYF.